The source of this T cell receptor beta chain is a study of T cells in Graves' hyperthyroidism and ophthalmopathy. What was amplified from RNA transcripts were TCR beta CDR3 regions. The primer set for the first-round RT-PCR of the TCR CDR3 was HTBI. TCRdb processed the multiplex PCR reads anew with MiXCR; each CDR3 protein has one entry. The sample yields about 530,000 distinct CDR3 sequences, approximately 17% seen once. The V end was cut by 2 bases, the J end by 13 bases, with 21 bases between. Germline V gene sequence: CDR1 MNHEY, CDR2 SVGEGT. CDR3 size: 15 residues. Regarding the study as a whole: In simple terms, a model built on 13 V-J features told ophthalmopathy apart from stable hyperthyroidism.

A NOSPECS grade of at least 4, a Clinical Activity Score of at least 3 and duration under 3 months were recorded in ophthalmopathy patients. The diagnoses drew upon clinical symptoms, serum thyroxine and TRAb, thyroid ultrasound and orbital computed tomography. The authors obtained PBMCs from 10 ml of fresh peripheral blood. Details on this clonotype: Its antigen is undetermined. A much larger clone sits a single nucleotide away, making a read error possible.

Sequences were obtained from blood. The TCR originated in a woman in her late teens or twenties with Graves' ophthalmopathy. This chain joins TRBV6-2 or TRBV6-3 and TRBJ2-1; D is possibly TRBD1 or TRBD2 (5 bases each). The CDR3 protein is CASSYGKGSVLDQFF. In nucleotides, the CDR3 is TGTGCCAGCAGTTACGGGAAGGGGAGTGTTTTGGACCAGTTCTTC.